This paragraph reports one T cell receptor (beta chain). This CDR3 is 13 amino acids long. V lost 6 bases and J 5 bases, leaving 13 bases between the germline ends. The germline V gene encodes CDR1 MGHRA and CDR2 YSYEKL. These data originate in a study of blood T cell repertoires in COVID-19. Repertoires were generated with immunoSEQ multiplex PCR, while TCRdb's copy carries only in-frame clones and drops some. Of 180,000 or so clones in the sample, over 75% were seen once. The gene calls are TRBV4-1 and TRBJ2-5; D possibly corresponds to TRBD2 (5 bases). Material for sequencing was peripheral blood. This TCR was recovered from a person between 70 and 80 years old with COVID-19, enrolled during active disease. CDR3 nucleotides: TGCGCCAGCAGTAGGGCGGGTTTGGAGACCCAGTACTTC. Its protein is CASSRAGLETQYF.